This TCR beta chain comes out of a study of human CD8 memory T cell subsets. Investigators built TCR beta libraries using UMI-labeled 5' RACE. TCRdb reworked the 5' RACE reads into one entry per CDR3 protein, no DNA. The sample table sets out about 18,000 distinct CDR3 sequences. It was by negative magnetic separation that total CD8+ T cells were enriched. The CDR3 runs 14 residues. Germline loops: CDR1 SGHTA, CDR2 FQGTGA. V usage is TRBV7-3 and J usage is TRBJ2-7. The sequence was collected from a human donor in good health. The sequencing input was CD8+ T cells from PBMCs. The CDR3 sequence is CASSLNGVPYEQYF.